Listed here are 30 T cell receptor beta chains from one sample, sequenced in a study of blood T cell repertoires in COVID-19. Sequencing used immunoSEQ multiplex PCR; TCRdb keeps in-frame clones, though not all of them. The table lists approximately 200,000 clones, around 85% of them singletons. The sample was peripheral blood. These receptors originate from a woman in her 50s with acute or convalescent COVID-19.

The gene calls are TRBV5-1 and TRBJ1-6; 7 bases match TRBD1. The trim removed 0 bases at V and 8 bases at J, leaving 5 bases unmatched. Germline-derived CDR1 and CDR2 are SGHRS and YFSETQ. CDR3 length equals 15 residues. The CDR3 DNA reads as TGCGCCAGCAGCTTGGAAGGGACAGAAGATTCACCCCTCCACTTT. It yields the protein CASSLEGTEDSPLHF.

The chain has TRBV24-1 and TRBJ2-2, with D uncertain. CDR1 KGHDR and CDR2 SFDVKD come from the germline V gene. Deletions cut 7 bases from V and 6 bases from J, with 20 bases between. The CDR3 totals 16 residues. The chain's CDR3 is CATSNTLGPIPGELFF. DNA for the CDR3: TGTGCCACCAGCAATACCCTTGGGCCAATCCCCGGGGAGCTGTTTTTT.

The genes are TRBV18 and TRBJ2-1, with 11 bases that match TRBD1. The V gene end was trimmed by 0 bases and the J gene end by 4 bases; junction bases not matched to a gene: 8. Per germline, CDR1 KGHSH and CDR2 LQKENI. The CDR3 runs to 18 residues. The CDR3 DNA follows: TGTGCCAGCTCACCACCGCACTGGACAGGGGGCCCGTACAATGAGCAGTTCTTC. Translated: CASSPPHWTGGPYNEQFF.

V gene TRBV5-1 combines with J gene TRBJ2-2; D not resolved. The V end was cut by 5 bases, the J end by 1 base, with 12 bases between. From germline, CDR1 is SGHRS and CDR2 YFSETQ. The CDR3 has 15 amino acids. This chain's CDR3 is CASSSKAQNTGELFF. The CDR3 nucleotides are TGCGCCAGCAGTTCCAAAGCTCAGAACACCGGGGAGCTGTTTTTT.

The V gene is TRBV5-6, the J gene TRBJ1-2; 9 nucleotides line up with TRBD1. There are 15 residues in the CDR3. Germline lookup yields CDR1 SGHDT and CDR2 YYEEEE. V shed 4 bases, J shed 4 bases, and the junction held 8 bases outside the gene matches. The CDR3 DNA reads as TGTGCCAGCAGCCGTAGGACAGGGGCTCCCTATGGCTACACCTTC. It codes for CASSRRTGAPYGYTF. The whole variable domain, filled in from reference TRBV5-6 and TRBJ1-2, reads DAGVTQSPTHLIKTRGQQVTLRCSPKSGHDTVSWYQQALGQGPQFIFQYYEEEERQRGNFPDRFSGHQFPNYSSELNVNALLLGDSALYLCASSRRTGAPYGYTFGSGTRLTVV.

About this clone itself: The same CDR3 is also encoded by other DNA sequences in this sample. V gene TRBV6-5 combines with J gene TRBJ1-5; D unclear. Germline V gene data show CDR1 as MNHEY and CDR2 as SVGAGI. The CDR3 spans 14 residues. V gave up 2 bases and J gave up 4 bases, with 9 bases separating them. For the CDR3, the DNA is TGTGCCAGCAGTTACAGAGGCAGTAATCAGCCCCAGCATTTT. The encoded protein is CASSYRGSNQPQHF.

V is TRBV6-5 and J is TRBJ1-6, with 11 bases matching TRBD1. The length of the CDR3 is 14 residues. Trimming took 6 bases from V and 11 from J; bases not matched to a gene: 6. Per the germline V gene, CDR1 is MNHEY and CDR2 is SVGAGI. This CDR3 is CASRSGTGGTPLHF. The CDR3 DNA sequence: TGTGCCAGCAGGTCCGGGACAGGGGGGACACCCCTCCACTTT.

This chain connects TRBV18 to TRBJ2-1; 11 bases agree with TRBD2. There are 15 residues in the CDR3. In germline, CDR1 is KGHSH, CDR2 LQKENI. V was clipped by 6 bases and J by 8 bases; unmatched bases: 9. CDR3 bases: TGTGCCAGCTCGAACGGACTAGCGGGTGTCGATGAGCAGTTCTTC. Protein: CASSNGLAGVDEQFF.

This chain connects TRBV14 to TRBJ2-3, with a tentative D call TRBD1 (5 bases). Germline V gives CDR1 SGHDN, CDR2 FVKESK. The V and J ends lost 6 bases and 1 base respectively, with 14 bases between them. There are 15 residues in the CDR3. CDR3 DNA: TGTGCCAGCAGTCGACAGTCCACCCGCACAGATACGCAGTATTTT. This codes for CASSRQSTRTDTQYF. The whole variable domain, remainder taken from reference TRBV14 and TRBJ2-3, is EAGVTQFPSHSVIEKGQTVTLRCDPISGHDNLYWYRRVMGKEIKFLLHFVKESKQDESGMPNNRFLAERTGGTYSTLKVQPAELEDSGVYFCASSRQSTRTDTQYFGPGTRLTVL.

The V call is TRBV7-2, the J call TRBJ2-5, with 8 bases fitting TRBD1. J gave up 5 bases and V 7 bases, and 15 bases lay outside the gene matches. The germline gives CDR1 SGHTA, CDR2 FQGNSA. The CDR3 runs to 16 residues. CDR3 in DNA: TGTGCCAGCACAGGGGGCGCGGCGCTGGTACGGGAGACCCAGTACTTC. It encodes CASTGGAALVRETQYF.

The chain's CDR3 is CASKNGQGAGNQPQHF. The CDR3 DNA sequence: TGTGCCAGCAAGAATGGACAGGGGGCAGGCAATCAGCCCCAGCATTTT. The V gene is TRBV19, the J gene TRBJ1-5, with 11 bases matching TRBD1. Trimming removed 9 bases from V and 2 bases from J; junction bases left unmatched: 9. The CDR3 is made up of 16 amino acids. Per germline, CDR1 LNHDA and CDR2 SQIVND (reference sequence).

This clone appeared a few times. J is TRBJ1-6 and V is TRBV7-8; 8 bases map to TRBD1. The V segment lost 2 bases and the J segment 8 bases; nucleotides outside the gene matches: 5. This CDR3 has 15 residues. Germline V gives CDR1 SGHVS, CDR2 FQNEAQ. The CDR3, as DNA: TGTGCCAGCAGCTTATCGACAGGGGATCATTCACCCCTCCACTTT. This translates into CASSLSTGDHSPLHF.

The V call is TRBV7-2, the J call TRBJ2-2; tentatively, D is TRBD1 (6 bases). This CDR3 spans 16 amino acids. V was cut by 5 bases and J by 6 bases, with 19 bases left in between. The germline CDR1 and CDR2 sequences are SGHTA and FQGNSA. The CDR3 DNA follows: TGTGCCAGCAGCACGTATGACAGGAAAACGGCCGGGGAGCTGTTTTTT. Its translation: CASSTYDRKTAGELFF.

This chain joins TRBV7-9 and TRBJ2-7, with D tentatively TRBD2 (5 bases). Trimming stripped 2 bases from V and 3 bases from J, with 17 bases between. Germline V gene data show CDR1 as SEHNR and CDR2 as FQNEAQ (reference sequence). The CDR3 is 16 amino acids. The CDR3 region is CASSLLSGQGGYEQYF. DNA for the CDR3: TGTGCCAGCAGCTTACTCAGCGGCCAAGGAGGCTACGAGCAGTACTTC.

This rearrangement joins TRBV7-8 to TRBJ1-2; D may be TRBD1 (5 bases). The CDR3 runs 13 residues. V lost 5 bases, J lost 4 bases, and 11 bases lay in between. Germline values: CDR1 SGHVS, CDR2 FQNEAQ. CDR3 bases: TGTGCCAGCAGCCGGACACAAAGCTATGGCTACACCTTC. This encodes CASSRTQSYGYTF.

J is TRBJ1-2 and V is TRBV19; the match to TRBD1 covers 8 bases. Germline V lookup: CDR1 LNHDA, CDR2 SQIVND (reference sequence). V was pared by 5 bases and J by 5 bases, with 4 bases of the junction left unmatched. This CDR3 contains 13 residues. As DNA, the CDR3 is TGTGCCAGTAGTTCCCAGGGGGCGTATGGCTACACCTTC. Protein: CASSSQGAYGYTF.

This clone showed up just a few times. V and J are TRBV25-1 and TRBJ1-6, with D perhaps TRBD1 (5 bases). The V and J ends lost 2 bases and 0 bases respectively, with 8 bases between them. This CDR3 has 16 residues. Looked up from germline, CDR1 is MGHDK and CDR2 is SYGVNS. CDR3 bases: TGTGCCAGCAGTGAAATGGGGGGCTCCTATAATTCACCCCTCCACTTT. As protein: CASSEMGGSYNSPLHF.

The chain is built from TRBV19 and TRBJ2-1; 9 nucleotides align to TRBD1. Germline V gene lookup returns CDR1 LNHDA and CDR2 SQIVND (reference sequence). The trim removed 4 bases at V and 9 bases at J, leaving 7 bases unmatched. The CDR3 covers 14 residues. The CDR3 sequence: CASSRTGVVGEQFF. In DNA, the CDR3 is TGTGCCAGTAGTAGGACAGGGGTGGTCGGTGAGCAGTTCTTC.

Turning to this clone: The CDR3 ends on some other residue instead of the conserved phenylalanine or tryptophan, so this is likely a read error. It is unclear where the CDR3 begins or ends on the DNA, so no DNA is shown, and the CDR3 is as TCRdb lists it. The gene calls are TRBV19 and TRBJ2-7; TRBD2 was called by the table and not checked on the DNA. Germline V gene sequence: CDR1 LNHDA, CDR2 SQIVND (reference sequence). From its first to its last residue, the CDR3 has 10 amino acids. The CDR3 protein is CASGGRTPRL.

The chain carries TRBV6-5 and TRBJ1-6; D call uncertain. V was cut by 8 bases and J by 5 bases, with 13 bases left in between. Germline V gene data show CDR1 as MNHEY and CDR2 as SVGAGI. The CDR3 spans 14 residues. The CDR3 bases are TGTGCCAGCGAGGGTTTTAGGGATAATTCACCCCTCCACTTT. Residues: CASEGFRDNSPLHF.

CDR3 DNA: TGTGCCAGCAGCTTAGTTGGACAGGGCCACACTGAAGCTTTCTTT. Translation gives CASSLVGQGHTEAFF. The gene calls are TRBV7-6 and TRBJ1-1; 8 bases agree with TRBD1. The CDR3 has 15 residues. V shed 1 base, J shed 3 bases, and the junction held 4 bases outside the gene matches. Germline values: CDR1 SGHVS, CDR2 FNYEAQ.

V gene TRBV11-2 combines with J gene TRBJ1-2, with 7 positions matching TRBD1. This CDR3 has 13 amino acids. Trimming at V came to 5 bases and at J to 7 bases, leaving 7 bases not matched to a gene. CDR1 and CDR2 (germline): SGHAT, FQNNGV. The CDR3 nucleotides are TGTGCCAGCAGCCTTCGACAGGGTCGTGGCTACACCTTC. It translates to CASSLRQGRGYTF.

The rearrangement uses TRBV2 and TRBJ1-4; D gene unclear. In germline, CDR1 is SNHLY, CDR2 FYNNEI. This CDR3 has 15 residues. The germline V and J ends were trimmed by 5 bases and 8 bases, with 18 bases remaining between them. This chain's CDR3 is CASSLSLRGGEKLFF. CDR3 coding DNA: TGTGCCAGCAGTCTCTCACTACGCGGCGGGGAAAAACTGTTTTTT.

The chain employs TRBV2 and TRBJ1-5; D perhaps matches TRBD1 (6 bases). Germline V gene sequence: CDR1 SNHLY, CDR2 FYNNEI. The V end lost 4 bases, the J end lost 8 bases, and 9 bases lay between the germline ends. The CDR3 has 12 amino acids. CDR3 DNA: TGTGCCAGCAGTGGCTCAGGGGAGCCCCAGCATTTT. Encoded protein: CASSGSGEPQHF.

This sequence joins TRBV9 and TRBJ2-3; 10 bases match TRBD2. V lost 1 base and J lost 3; bases outside the gene matches: 5. The CDR3 extends over 16 amino acids. Germline CDR1 is SGDLS and CDR2 is YYNGEE. The CDR3 loop reads CASSVTAGGPTDTQYF. Written as DNA, the CDR3 is TGTGCCAGCAGCGTAACAGCGGGAGGGCCGACAGATACGCAGTATTTT. The variable domain in full, completed from reference TRBV9 and TRBJ2-3, reads DSGVTQTPKHLITATGQRVTLRCSPRSGDLSVYWYQQSLDQGLQFLIQYYNGEERAKGNILERFSAQQFPDLHSELNLSSLELGDSALYFCASSVTAGGPTDTQYFGPGTRLTVL.

The count of this clone is one. The DNA for the CDR3 is TGTGCCAGCAGCTCCCCCTTTGGAAGCGGCACCCGGTCAGATACGCAGTATTTT. Translated, it gives CASSSPFGSGTRSDTQYF. This chain uses TRBV7-8 with TRBJ2-3, with TRBD2 as a possible D gene (5 bases). The germline gives CDR1 SGHVS, CDR2 FQNEAQ. The CDR3 is 18 amino acids. V was shortened by 4 bases and J by 4 bases, with 24 bases between the two germline ends.

The J gene is TRBJ1-2, the V gene TRBV19, with D tentatively TRBD1 (6 bases). CDR3 length equals 17 residues. Deletions cut 2 bases from V and 5 bases from J, with 21 bases between. The germline gives CDR1 LNHDA, CDR2 SQIVND (reference sequence). This chain's CDR3 is CASSISSSGALRYGYTF. The CDR3 coding sequence is TGTGCCAGTAGTATATCCTCTTCAGGGGCTCTTAGGTATGGCTACACCTTC.

The rearrangement links TRBV2 to TRBJ2-5; TRBD1 is a possible D gene (6 bases). The CDR3 has 14 amino acids. Germline V lookup: CDR1 SNHLY, CDR2 FYNNEI. The V end lost 8 bases, the J end lost 5 bases, and 18 bases lay between the germline ends. CDR3 coding DNA: TGTGCCAGCCACCGACAGGTCCCGGGGGAGACCCAGTACTTC. This encodes CASHRQVPGETQYF.

The chain links TRBV11-2 to TRBJ1-4; TRBD1 matches 9 bases. The trim removed 7 bases at V and 8 bases at J, leaving 8 bases unmatched. Germline V gives CDR1 SGHAT, CDR2 FQNNGV. The CDR3 length is 14 residues. CDR3 sequence: CASTRDRVNEKLFF. CDR3 bases: TGTGCCAGCACCCGGGACAGGGTAAACGAAAAACTGTTTTTT.

In its sample, this clone was seen once. The chain couples TRBV7-9 to TRBJ2-1; perhaps TRBD2 as D (6 bases). Trimming pared 5 bases from V and 5 bases from J, leaving 19 bases between. In germline, CDR1 is SEHNR, CDR2 FQNEAQ (reference sequence). The CDR3 spans 16 residues. The CDR3 nucleotides are TGTGCCAGCAGCCACCCCCCTGCGGGAAGGAACAATGAGCAGTTCTTC. Protein product: CASSHPPAGRNNEQFF.